The source of this TCR beta chain is a study of CD8 T cells in ankylosing spondylitis. Turning to this clonotype: The antigen is unknown.

The CDR3 runs 14 residues. The trim removed 6 bases at V and 14 bases at J, leaving 11 bases unmatched. Overall study findings and caveats: A motif in TCR beta, a set of roughly 8 highly homologous variants, appeared characteristic of ankylosing spondylitis blood. With a CD8+ phenotype, disease-linked clones were relatively rare in peripheral blood.

Libraries of TCR beta came from quantitative 5'-RACE with molecular barcodes. TCRdb called the 5' RACE reads again in MiXCR, with one record for every CDR3 protein. The table includes about 160,000 distinct CDR3 sequences, roughly 44% detected once. The chain joins TRBV12-3 or TRBV12-4 to TRBJ2-1; the match to TRBD2 covers 12 bases. The receptor was isolated from a male donor with ankylosing spondylitis. Sample: synovial fluid, either unsorted or a sorted T cell fraction (not recorded which). CDR3 amino acids: CASSPGLAGFREFF. The CDR3 DNA follows: TGTGCCAGCAGCCCGGGACTAGCGGGCTTCAGGGAGTTCTTC.